Shown below are 6 T cell receptor beta chains from a single sample sequenced in a study of blood T cell repertoires in COVID-19. Assay: immunoSEQ multiplex PCR; the TCRdb copy retains only in-frame clones and omits some. The sample yields about 120,000 clones, around 81% seen once. Sample: peripheral blood. Receptors originate from a man between 65 and 85 years old with acute or convalescent COVID-19.

The chain combines TRBV19 with TRBJ1-6; D gene unclear. Trimming removed 5 bases from V and 1 base from J, with 6 bases in between. The CDR3 totals 14 residues. Germline lookup yields CDR1 LNHDA and CDR2 SQIVND (reference sequence). The CDR3 protein is CASSFVSYNSPLHF. In DNA, the CDR3 is TGTGCCAGTAGTTTCGTTTCCTATAATTCACCCCTCCACTTT.

The V and J genes are TRBV5-6 and TRBJ1-1, with D perhaps matching TRBD1 (5 bases). With 6 bases removed from V and 0 bases from J, the gap between germline ends came to 15 bases. Germline lookup yields CDR1 SGHDT and CDR2 YYEEEE. The length of the CDR3 is 15 residues. CDR3 nucleotide sequence: TGTGCCAGCACTTATGGGGGGTTCTTGAACACTGAAGCTTTCTTT. It translates to CASTYGGFLNTEAFF.

The gene calls are TRBV6-6 and TRBJ1-5; 7 bases align to TRBD1. V shed 6 bases and J 7 bases; nucleotides not matched to a gene: 12. The V gene's germline CDR1 is MNHNY and CDR2 SVGAGI (reference sequence). The CDR3 has 15 amino acids. The CDR3 DNA reads as TGTGCCAGCAGGTACGACAGGGAGGTACAGCAGCCCCAGCATTTT. Residues: CASRYDREVQQPQHF.

The chain combines TRBV24-1 with TRBJ2-5; D gene ambiguous. Germline V gene lookup returns CDR1 KGHDR and CDR2 SFDVKD. There are 12 residues in the CDR3. V lost 5 bases to trimming and J lost 3 bases, with 6 bases between them. CDR3 amino acids: CATSGVEETQYF. CDR3 coding DNA: TGTGCCACCAGTGGTGTCGAAGAGACCCAGTACTTC.

This chain uses TRBV5-1 with TRBJ1-4; maybe TRBD1 (6 bases). Germline lookup yields CDR1 SGHRS and CDR2 YFSETQ. Trimming stripped 0 bases from V and 10 bases from J, with 22 bases between. This CDR3 contains 17 residues. The CDR3 DNA is TGCGCCAGCAGCTTGGAAGCGTCGGGACACGGAGGCGGAAAACTGTTTTTT. Protein sequence: CASSLEASGHGGGKLFF.

The chain uses TRBV6-5 and TRBJ2-7; 7 nucleotides agree with TRBD2. Germline V lookup: CDR1 MNHEY, CDR2 SVGAGI. V shed 5 bases, J shed 4 bases, and the junction held 8 bases outside the gene matches. This CDR3 spans 14 amino acids. For the CDR3, the DNA is TGTGCCAGCAGTCCGGGGGGAATCCGATACGAGCAGTACTTC. Translating it yields CASSPGGIRYEQYF.